This T cell receptor (beta chain) was retrieved from a study of T cells in Graves' hyperthyroidism and ophthalmopathy. Study background: Peripheral blood was collected at initial diagnosis, before any treatment.

TCR beta CDR3 regions were amplified from RNA. A first-round RT-PCR of the TCR CDR3 used the HTBI primer set. TCRdb re-derived calls from the multiplex PCR reads in MiXCR, one entry per CDR3 protein. The sample carries under 700,000 distinct CDR3 sequences, 16% recorded once. Germline CDR1 and CDR2: KGHSH and LQKENI. The CDR3 runs to 14 residues. The V end lost 3 bases, the J end lost 8 bases, and 13 bases lay between the germline ends. This chain links TRBV18 with TRBJ1-4; D is perhaps TRBD1 (5 bases). The sequence came from a woman between 18 and 29 years old with Graves' hyperthyroidism. The specimen was blood. CDR3 bases: TGTGCCAGCTCACCCTCGGGACGAAGGGAAAAACTGTTTTTT. As protein: CASSPSGRREKLFF.